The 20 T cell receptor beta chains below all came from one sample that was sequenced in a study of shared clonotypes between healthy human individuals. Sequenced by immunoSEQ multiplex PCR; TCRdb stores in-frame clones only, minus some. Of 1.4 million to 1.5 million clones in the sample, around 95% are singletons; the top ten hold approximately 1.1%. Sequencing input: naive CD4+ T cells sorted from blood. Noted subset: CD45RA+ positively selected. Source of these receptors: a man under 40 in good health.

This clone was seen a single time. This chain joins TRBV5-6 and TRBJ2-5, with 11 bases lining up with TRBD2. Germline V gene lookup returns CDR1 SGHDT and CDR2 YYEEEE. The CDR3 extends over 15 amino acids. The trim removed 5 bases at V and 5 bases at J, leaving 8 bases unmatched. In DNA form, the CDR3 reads TGTGCCAGCAGGAGGCCACTAGCGGGAGTTGAGACCCAGTACTTC. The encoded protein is CASRRPLAGVETQYF.

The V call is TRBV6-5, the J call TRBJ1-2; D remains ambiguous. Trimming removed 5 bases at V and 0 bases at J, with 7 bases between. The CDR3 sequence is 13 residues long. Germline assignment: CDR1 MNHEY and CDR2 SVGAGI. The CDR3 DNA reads TGTGCCAGCAGTCCCTCTGCTAACTATGGCTACACCTTC. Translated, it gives CASSPSANYGYTF.

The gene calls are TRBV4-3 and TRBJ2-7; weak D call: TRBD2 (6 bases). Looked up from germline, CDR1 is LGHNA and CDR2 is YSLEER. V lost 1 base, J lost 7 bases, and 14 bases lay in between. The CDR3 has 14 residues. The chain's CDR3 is CASSQGSTSGEQYF. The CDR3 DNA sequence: TGCGCCAGCAGCCAAGGTTCGACTAGTGGAGAGCAGTACTTC.

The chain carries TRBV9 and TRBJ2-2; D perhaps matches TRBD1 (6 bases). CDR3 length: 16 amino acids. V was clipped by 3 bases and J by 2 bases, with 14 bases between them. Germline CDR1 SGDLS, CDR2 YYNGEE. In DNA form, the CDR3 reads TGTGCCAGCAGCGCAACACCGACAGGAAACACCGGGGAGCTGTTTTTT. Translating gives CASSATPTGNTGELFF.

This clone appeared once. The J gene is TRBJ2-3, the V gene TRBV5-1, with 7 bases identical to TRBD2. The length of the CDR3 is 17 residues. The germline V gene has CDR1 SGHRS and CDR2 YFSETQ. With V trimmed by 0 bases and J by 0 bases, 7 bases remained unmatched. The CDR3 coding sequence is TGCGCCAGCAGCTTGGGGGCTAGCGGAGCTAGCACAGATACGCAGTATTTT. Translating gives CASSLGASGASTDTQYF.

The DNA for the CDR3 is TGCGCCAGCAGCCTTAACAGGGGACGGGACGACTACGAGCAGTACTTC. It yields the protein CASSLNRGRDDYEQYF. The rearrangement links TRBV5-1 to TRBJ2-7; 7 nucleotides match TRBD1. V gave up 4 bases and J gave up 3 bases; unmatched junction bases: 13. The CDR3 extends over 16 amino acids. The germline V gene has CDR1 SGHRS and CDR2 YFSETQ. The full variable domain, its missing parts supplied by reference TRBV5-1 and TRBJ2-7, is KAGVTQTPRYLIKTRGQQVTLSCSPISGHRSVSWYQQTPGQGLQFLFEYFSETQRNKGNFPGRFSGRQFSNSRSEMNVSTLELGDSALYLCASSLNRGRDDYEQYFGPGTRLTVT.

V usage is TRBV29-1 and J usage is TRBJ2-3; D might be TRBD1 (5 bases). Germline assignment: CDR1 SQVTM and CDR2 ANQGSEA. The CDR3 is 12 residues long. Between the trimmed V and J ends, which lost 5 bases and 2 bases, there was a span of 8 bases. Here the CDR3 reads CSVQGFTDTQYF. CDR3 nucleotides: TGCAGCGTTCAGGGCTTCACAGATACGCAGTATTTT.

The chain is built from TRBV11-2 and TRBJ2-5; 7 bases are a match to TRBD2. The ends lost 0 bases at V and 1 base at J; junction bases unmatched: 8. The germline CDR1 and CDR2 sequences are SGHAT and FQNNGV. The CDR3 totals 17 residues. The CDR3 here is CASSLDRGGRGQETQYF. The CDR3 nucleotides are TGTGCCAGCAGCTTAGATAGGGGCGGGAGAGGCCAAGAGACCCAGTACTTC.

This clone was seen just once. The CDR3 spells CASKLLAGGNNEQFF. Written as DNA, the CDR3 is TGTGCCAGCAAACTACTAGCGGGAGGTAACAATGAGCAGTTCTTC. The chain employs TRBV5-5 and TRBJ2-1; 12 bases are a match to TRBD2. V trimming: 6 bases; J trimming: 5 bases; junction bases outside the gene matches: 6. This CDR3 has 15 amino acids. Germline V gives CDR1 SGHKS, CDR2 YYEKEE (reference sequence).

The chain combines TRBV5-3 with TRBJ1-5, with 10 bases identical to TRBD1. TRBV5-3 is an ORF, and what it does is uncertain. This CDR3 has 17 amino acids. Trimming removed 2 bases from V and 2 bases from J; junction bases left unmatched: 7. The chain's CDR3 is CARSFARDRGGNQPQHF. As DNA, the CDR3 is TGTGCCAGAAGCTTCGCCCGGGACAGGGGAGGCAATCAGCCCCAGCATTTT.

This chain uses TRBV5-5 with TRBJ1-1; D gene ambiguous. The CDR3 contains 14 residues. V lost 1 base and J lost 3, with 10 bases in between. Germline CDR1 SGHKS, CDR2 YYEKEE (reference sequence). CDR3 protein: CASSLFGLDTEAFF. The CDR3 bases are TGTGCCAGCAGCTTGTTCGGGTTAGACACTGAAGCTTTCTTT.

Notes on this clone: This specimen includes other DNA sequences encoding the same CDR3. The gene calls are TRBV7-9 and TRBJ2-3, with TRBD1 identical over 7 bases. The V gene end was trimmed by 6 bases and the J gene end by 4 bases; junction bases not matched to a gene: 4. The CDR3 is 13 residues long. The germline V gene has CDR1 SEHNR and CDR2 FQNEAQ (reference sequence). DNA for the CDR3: TGTGCCAGCAGTCTAACAGGGGCAGATACGCAGTATTTT. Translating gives CASSLTGADTQYF.

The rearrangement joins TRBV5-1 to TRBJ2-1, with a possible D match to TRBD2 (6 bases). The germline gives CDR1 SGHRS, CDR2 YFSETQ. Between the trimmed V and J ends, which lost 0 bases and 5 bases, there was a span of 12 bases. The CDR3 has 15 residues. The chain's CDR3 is CASSLAGVTHNEQFF. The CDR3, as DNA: TGCGCCAGCAGCTTGGCGGGAGTTACACACAATGAGCAGTTCTTC.

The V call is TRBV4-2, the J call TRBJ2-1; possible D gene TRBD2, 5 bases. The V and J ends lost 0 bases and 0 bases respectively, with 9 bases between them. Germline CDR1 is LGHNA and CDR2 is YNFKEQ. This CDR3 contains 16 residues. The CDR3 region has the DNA TGTGCCAGCAGCCAAGAAAGTGGGAGCTCCTACAATGAGCAGTTCTTC. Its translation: CASSQESGSSYNEQFF.

Here the CDR3 DNA reads TGTGCCAGCAGCTTAGAGGTTGGGGCGAGCTCCTACAATGAGCAGTTCTTC. Translation gives CASSLEVGASSYNEQFF. This chain joins TRBV7-6 and TRBJ2-1; TRBD1 is a possible D gene (5 bases). The CDR3 has 17 residues. V was pared by 1 base and J by 0 bases, with 13 bases between. Looked up from germline, CDR1 is SGHVS and CDR2 is FNYEAQ. Drawing the rest from reference TRBV7-6 and TRBJ2-1, the complete variable domain is GAGVSQSPRYKVTKRGQDVALRCDPISGHVSLYWYRQALGQGPEFLTYFNYEAQQDKSGLPNDRFSAERPEGSISTLTIQRTEQRDSAMYRCASSLEVGASSYNEQFFGPGTRLTVL.

As DNA, the CDR3 is TGTGCCAGCTCACCGGGGAACTACAATGAGCAGTTCTTC. Its translation: CASSPGNYNEQFF. V and J are TRBV18 and TRBJ2-1; no reliable D call. Trimming shortened V by 3 bases and J by 3 bases, and 6 bases separated the two germline ends. Germline V CDR1 and CDR2: KGHSH, LQKENI. CDR3 size: 13 residues. The complete variable domain, with remaining parts taken from reference TRBV18 and TRBJ2-1, reads NAGVMQNPRHLVRRRGQEARLRCSPMKGHSHVYWYRQLPEEGLKFMVYLQKENIIDESGMPKERFSAEFPKEGPSILRIQQVVRGDSAAYFCASSPGNYNEQFFGPGTRLTVL.

The chain's CDR3 is CASSSQGALGYTF. As DNA, the CDR3 is TGTGCCAGCAGCAGTCAGGGGGCTTTGGGCTACACCTTC. This chain links TRBV5-4 with TRBJ1-2; 8 bases map to TRBD1. Trimming at V came to 4 bases and at J to 8 bases, leaving 7 bases not matched to a gene. Per the germline V gene, CDR1 is SGHNT and CDR2 is YYREEE (reference sequence). CDR3 length: 13 residues.

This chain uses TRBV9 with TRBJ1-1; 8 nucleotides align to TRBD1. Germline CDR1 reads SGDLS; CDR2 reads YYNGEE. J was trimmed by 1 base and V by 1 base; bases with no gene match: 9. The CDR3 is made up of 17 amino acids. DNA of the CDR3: TGTGCCAGCAGCGTACATTTAACAGGGGGAGAGAACACTGAAGCTTTCTTT. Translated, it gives CASSVHLTGGENTEAFF.

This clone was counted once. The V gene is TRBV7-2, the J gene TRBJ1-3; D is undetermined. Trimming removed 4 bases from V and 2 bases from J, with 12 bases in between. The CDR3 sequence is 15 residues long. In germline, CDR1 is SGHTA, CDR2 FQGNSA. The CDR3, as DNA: TGTGCCAGCAGCTCTTGGGTAATTGCTGGAAACACCATATATTTT. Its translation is CASSSWVIAGNTIYF.

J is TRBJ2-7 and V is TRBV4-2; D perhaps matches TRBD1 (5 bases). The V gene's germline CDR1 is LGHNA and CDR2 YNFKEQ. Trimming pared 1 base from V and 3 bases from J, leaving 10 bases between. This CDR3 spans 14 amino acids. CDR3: CASSQGQGFYEQYF. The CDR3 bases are TGTGCCAGCAGCCAAGGTCAGGGATTCTACGAGCAGTACTTC.